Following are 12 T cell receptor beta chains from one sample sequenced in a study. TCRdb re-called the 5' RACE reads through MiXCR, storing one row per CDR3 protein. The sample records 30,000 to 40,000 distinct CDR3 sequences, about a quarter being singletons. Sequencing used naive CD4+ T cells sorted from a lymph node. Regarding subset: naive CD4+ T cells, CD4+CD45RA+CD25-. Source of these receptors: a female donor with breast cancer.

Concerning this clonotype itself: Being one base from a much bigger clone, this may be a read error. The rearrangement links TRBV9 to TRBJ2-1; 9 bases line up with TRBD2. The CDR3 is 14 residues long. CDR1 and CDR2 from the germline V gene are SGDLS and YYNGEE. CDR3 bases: TGTACCAGCAGCGTAGTCCTAGCGGGACGAGAGCAGTTCTTC. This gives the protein CTSSVVLAGREQFF. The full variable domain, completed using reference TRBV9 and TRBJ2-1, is DSGVTQTPKHLITATGQRVTLRCSPRSGDLSVYWYQQSLDQGLQFLIQYYNGEERAKGNILERFSAQQFPDLHSELNLSSLELGDSALYFCTSSVVLAGREQFFGPGTRLTVL.

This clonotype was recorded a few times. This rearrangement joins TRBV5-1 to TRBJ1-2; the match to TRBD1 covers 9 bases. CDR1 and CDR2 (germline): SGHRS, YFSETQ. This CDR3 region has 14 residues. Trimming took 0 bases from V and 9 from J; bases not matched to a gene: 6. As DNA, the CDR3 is TGCGCCAGCAGCTTGGAGGGACAGGGAGTTAGCTACACCTTC. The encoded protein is CASSLEGQGVSYTF.

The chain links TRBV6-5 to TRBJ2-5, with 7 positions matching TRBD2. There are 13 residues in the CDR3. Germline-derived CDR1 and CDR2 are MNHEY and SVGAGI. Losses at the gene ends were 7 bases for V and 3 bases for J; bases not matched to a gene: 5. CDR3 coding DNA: TGTGCCAGCATGGTCAGCGGGGAAGAGACCCAGTACTTC. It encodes CASMVSGEETQYF.

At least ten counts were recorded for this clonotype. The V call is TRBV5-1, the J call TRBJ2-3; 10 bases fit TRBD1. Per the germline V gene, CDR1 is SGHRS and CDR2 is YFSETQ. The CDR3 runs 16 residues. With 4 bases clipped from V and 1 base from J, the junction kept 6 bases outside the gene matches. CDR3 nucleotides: TGCGCCAGCAGCCACTACGGGACAGGGGGCACAGATACGCAGTATTTT. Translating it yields CASSHYGTGGTDTQYF.

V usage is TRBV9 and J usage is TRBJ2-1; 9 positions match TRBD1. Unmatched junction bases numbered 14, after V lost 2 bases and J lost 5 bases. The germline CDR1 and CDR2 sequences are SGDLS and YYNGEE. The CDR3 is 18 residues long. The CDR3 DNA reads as TGTGCCAGCAGCGTTGGGGGAGGAACACAGGGGGCGGACAATGAGCAGTTCTTC. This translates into CASSVGGGTQGADNEQFF.

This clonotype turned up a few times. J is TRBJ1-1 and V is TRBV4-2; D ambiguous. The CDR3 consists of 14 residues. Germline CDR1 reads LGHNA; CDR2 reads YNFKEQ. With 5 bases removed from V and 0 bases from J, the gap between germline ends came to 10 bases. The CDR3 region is CASSKDGMNTEAFF. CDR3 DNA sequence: TGTGCCAGCAGCAAGGACGGTATGAACACTGAAGCTTTCTTT.

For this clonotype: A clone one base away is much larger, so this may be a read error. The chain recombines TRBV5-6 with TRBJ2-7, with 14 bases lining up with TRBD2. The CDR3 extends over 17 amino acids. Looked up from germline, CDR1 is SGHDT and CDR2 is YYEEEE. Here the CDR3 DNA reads TGTGCCTGCAGCTTGTGGGGGACTAGCGGGAGTCTGAACGAGCAGTACTTC. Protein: CACSLWGTSGSLNEQYF.

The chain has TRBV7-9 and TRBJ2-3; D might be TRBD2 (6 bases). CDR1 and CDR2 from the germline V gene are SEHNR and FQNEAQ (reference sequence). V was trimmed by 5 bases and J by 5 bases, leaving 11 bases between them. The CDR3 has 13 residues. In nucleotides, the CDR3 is TGTGCCAGCAGCCGTTCCGGGGGAGATACGCAGTATTTT. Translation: CASSRSGGDTQYF.

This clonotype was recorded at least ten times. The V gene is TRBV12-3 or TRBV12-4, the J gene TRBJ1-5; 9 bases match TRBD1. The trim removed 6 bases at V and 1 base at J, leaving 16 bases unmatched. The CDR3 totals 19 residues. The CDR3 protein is CASSPRDREPLGSNQPQHF. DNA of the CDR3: TGTGCCAGCAGCCCCCGGGACAGGGAGCCGTTAGGAAGCAATCAGCCCCAGCATTTT.

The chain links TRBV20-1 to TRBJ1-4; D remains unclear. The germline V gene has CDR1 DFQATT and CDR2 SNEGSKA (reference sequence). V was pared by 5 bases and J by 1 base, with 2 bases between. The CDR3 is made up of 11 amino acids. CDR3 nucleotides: TGCAGTGCTCGAACTAATGAAAAACTGTTTTTT. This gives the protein CSARTNEKLFF.

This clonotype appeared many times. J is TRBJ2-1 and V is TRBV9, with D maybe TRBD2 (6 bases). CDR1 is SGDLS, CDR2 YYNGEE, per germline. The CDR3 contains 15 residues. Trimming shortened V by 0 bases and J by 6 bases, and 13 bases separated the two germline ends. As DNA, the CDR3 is TGTGCCAGCAGCGTAGTAGGGGACTTCGGCAATGAGCAGTTCTTC. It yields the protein CASSVVGDFGNEQFF.

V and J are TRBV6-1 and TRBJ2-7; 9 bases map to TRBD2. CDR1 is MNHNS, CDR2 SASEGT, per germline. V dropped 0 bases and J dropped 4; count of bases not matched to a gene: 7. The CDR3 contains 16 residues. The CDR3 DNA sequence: TGTGCCAGCAGTGAAGCAGGAGTAGCGGGAGTGTACGAGCAGTACTTC. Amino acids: CASSEAGVAGVYEQYF.